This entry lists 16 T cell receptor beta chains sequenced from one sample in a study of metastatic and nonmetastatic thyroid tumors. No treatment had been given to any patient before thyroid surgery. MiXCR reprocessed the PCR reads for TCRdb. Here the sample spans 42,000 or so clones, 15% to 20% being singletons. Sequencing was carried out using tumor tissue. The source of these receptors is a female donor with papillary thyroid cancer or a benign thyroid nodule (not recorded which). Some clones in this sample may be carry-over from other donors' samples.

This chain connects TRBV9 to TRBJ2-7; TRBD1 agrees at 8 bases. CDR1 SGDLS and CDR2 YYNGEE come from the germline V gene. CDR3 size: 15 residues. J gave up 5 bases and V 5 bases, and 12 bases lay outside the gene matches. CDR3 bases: TGTGCCAGCAGTTCGACCCGGACAGGGCGCGACGAGCAGTACTTC. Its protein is CASSSTRTGRDEQYF.

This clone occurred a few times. DNA for the CDR3: TGCAGCGTTGAAAGGGCGGGAGGGCCTTCCGGGGAGCTGTTTTTT. Translation gives CSVERAGGPSGELFF. The V gene is TRBV29-1, the J gene TRBJ2-2; TRBD2 matches 9 bases. This CDR3 contains 15 residues. CDR1 is SQVTM and CDR2 is ANQGSEA in the germline V gene. V lost 2 bases to trimming and J lost 6 bases; unmatched junction nucleotides: 7.

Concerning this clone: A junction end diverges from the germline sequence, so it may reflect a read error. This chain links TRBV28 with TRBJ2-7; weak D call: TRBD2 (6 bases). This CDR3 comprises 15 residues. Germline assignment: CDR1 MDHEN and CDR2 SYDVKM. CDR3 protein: CASSFASGGPYDQYF. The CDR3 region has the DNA TGTGCCAGCAGTTTCGCCTCTGGAGGGCCCTACGATCAGTACTTC.

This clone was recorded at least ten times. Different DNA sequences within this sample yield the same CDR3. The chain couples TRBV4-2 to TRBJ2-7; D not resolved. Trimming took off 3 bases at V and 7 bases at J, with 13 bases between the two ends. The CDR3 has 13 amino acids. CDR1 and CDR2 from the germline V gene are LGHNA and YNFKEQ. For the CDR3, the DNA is TGTGCCAGCAGCCAGGAATGGCGGCGGGAGCAGTACTTC. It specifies CASSQEWRREQYF.

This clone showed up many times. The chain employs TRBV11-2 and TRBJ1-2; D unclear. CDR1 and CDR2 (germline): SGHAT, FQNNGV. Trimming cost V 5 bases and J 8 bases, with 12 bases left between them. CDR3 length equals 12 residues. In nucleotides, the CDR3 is TGTGCCAGCAGCGCTACAGACTCCGGCTACACCTTC. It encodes CASSATDSGYTF.

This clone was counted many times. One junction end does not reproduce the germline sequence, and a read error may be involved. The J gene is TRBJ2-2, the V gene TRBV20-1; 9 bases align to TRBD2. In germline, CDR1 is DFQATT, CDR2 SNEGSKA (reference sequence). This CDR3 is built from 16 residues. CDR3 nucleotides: TGCAGTGTTAGAGATTCGGCTAGCGGGGTTACCGGGGAGCTGTTTTTT. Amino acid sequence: CSVRDSASGVTGELFF.

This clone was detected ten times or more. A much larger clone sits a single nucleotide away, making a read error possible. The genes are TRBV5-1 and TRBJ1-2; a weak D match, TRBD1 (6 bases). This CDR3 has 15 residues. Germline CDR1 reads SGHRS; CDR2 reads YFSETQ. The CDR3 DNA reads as TGCGCCCGCAGCGACCCGGGGGCCCATAACTATGGCTACACCTTC. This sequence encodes CARSDPGAHNYGYTF. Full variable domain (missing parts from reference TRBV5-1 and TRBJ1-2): KAGVTQTPRYLIKTRGQQVTLSCSPISGHRSVSWYQQTPGQGLQFLFEYFSETQRNKGNFPGRFSGRQFSNSRSEMNVSTLELGDSALYLCARSDPGAHNYGYTFGSGTRLTVV.

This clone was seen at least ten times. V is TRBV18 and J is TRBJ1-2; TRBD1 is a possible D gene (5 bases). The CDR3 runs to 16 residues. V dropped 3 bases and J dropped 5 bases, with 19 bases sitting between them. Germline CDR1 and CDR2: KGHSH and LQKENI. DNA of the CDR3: TGTGCCAGCTCACCTTCGACAGTGGACCTTGGGTATGGCTACACCTTC. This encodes CASSPSTVDLGYGYTF.

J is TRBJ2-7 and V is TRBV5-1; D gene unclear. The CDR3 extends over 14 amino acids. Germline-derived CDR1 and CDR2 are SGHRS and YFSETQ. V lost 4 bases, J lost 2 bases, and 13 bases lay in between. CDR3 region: CASSHEMSPYEQYF. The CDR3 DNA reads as TGCGCCAGCAGCCACGAGATGTCCCCCTACGAGCAGTACTTC.

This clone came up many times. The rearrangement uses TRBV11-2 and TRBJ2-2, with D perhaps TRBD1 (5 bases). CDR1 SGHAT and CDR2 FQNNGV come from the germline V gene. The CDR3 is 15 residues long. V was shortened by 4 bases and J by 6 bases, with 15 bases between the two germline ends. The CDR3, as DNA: TGTGCCAGCAGCTCCCAAGGGGTTGGAGCCGGGGAGCTGTTTTTT. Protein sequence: CASSSQGVGAGELFF.

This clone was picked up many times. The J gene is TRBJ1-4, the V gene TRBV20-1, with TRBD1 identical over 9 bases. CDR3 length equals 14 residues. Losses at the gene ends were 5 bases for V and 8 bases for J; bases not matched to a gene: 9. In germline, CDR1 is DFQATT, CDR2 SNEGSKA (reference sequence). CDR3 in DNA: TGCAGTGCTCAGGACAGGGGCTATAGGGAAAAACTGTTTTTT. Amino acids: CSAQDRGYREKLFF.

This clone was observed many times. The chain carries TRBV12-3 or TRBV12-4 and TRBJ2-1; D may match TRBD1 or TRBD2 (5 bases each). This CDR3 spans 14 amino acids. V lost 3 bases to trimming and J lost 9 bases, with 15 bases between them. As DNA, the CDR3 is TGTGCCAGCAGTTTTGGGTTGGGGGTGGGTGAGCAGTTCTTC. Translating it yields CASSFGLGVGEQFF.

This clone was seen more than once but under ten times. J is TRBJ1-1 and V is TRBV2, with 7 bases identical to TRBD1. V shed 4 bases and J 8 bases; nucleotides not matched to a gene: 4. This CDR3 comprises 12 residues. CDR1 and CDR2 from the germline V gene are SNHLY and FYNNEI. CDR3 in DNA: TGTGCCAGCAGTGGTGGACAGGACGAAGCTTTCTTT. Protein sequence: CASSGGQDEAFF.

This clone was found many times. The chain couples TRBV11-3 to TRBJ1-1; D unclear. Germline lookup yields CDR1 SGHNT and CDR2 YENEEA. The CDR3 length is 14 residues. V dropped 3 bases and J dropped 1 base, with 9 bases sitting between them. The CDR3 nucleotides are TGTGCCAGCAGCTTCCGCGGTGGGAACACTGAAGCTTTCTTT. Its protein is CASSFRGGNTEAFF.

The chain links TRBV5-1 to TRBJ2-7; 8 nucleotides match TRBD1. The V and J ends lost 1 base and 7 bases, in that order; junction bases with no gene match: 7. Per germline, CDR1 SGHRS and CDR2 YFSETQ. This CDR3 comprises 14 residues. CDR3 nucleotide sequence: TGCGCCAGCAGCTTGTTCGCAGGGGGCGTGGAGCAGTACTTC. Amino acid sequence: CASSLFAGGVEQYF. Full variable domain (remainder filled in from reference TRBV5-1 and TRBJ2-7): KAGVTQTPRYLIKTRGQQVTLSCSPISGHRSVSWYQQTPGQGLQFLFEYFSETQRNKGNFPGRFSGRQFSNSRSEMNVSTLELGDSALYLCASSLFAGGVEQYFGPGTRLTVT.

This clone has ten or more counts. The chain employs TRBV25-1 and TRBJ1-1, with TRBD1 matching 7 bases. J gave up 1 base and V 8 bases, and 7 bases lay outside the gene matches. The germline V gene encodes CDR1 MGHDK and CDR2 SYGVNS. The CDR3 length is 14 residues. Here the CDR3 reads CASLPTGTNTEAFF. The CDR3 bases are TGTGCCAGCCTTCCGACAGGGACGAACACTGAAGCTTTCTTT.